These 17 T cell receptor beta chains came from one sample sequenced in a study of T cells expressing NK-cell markers. No DNA is given; TCRdb re-called the 5' RACE reads and lists each CDR3 protein once. The sample features about 160,000 distinct CDR3 sequences, with about 19% in its top ten. The material sequenced was blood T cells: a sorted CD56 or NKG2C T cell subset, CD4+ or CD8+ T cells, or bulk PBMC T cells (not recorded which). Every receptor here comes from a man aged 18-75 years in good health.

The CDR3 loop reads CASSAGTTSTDTQYF. The chain carries TRBV9 and TRBJ2-3; the TRBD1 assignment by TCRdb is unverifiable without DNA. The germline CDR1 and CDR2 sequences are SGDLS and YYNGEE. This CDR3 region has 15 residues.

The chain uses TRBV2 and TRBJ2-7; checking the TCRdb D call of TRBD1 is not possible without DNA. The CDR3 extends over 13 amino acids. CDR1 SNHLY and CDR2 FYNNEI come from the germline V gene. This chain's CDR3 is CASSVGTGNEQYF.

This rearrangement joins TRBV11-2 to TRBJ2-7; lacking DNA, the TRBD2 call made by TCRdb goes unchecked. This CDR3 spans 15 amino acids. The germline gives CDR1 SGHAT, CDR2 FQNNGV. The CDR3 is CASSFGGLDSYEQYF.

This sequence joins TRBV11-2 and TRBJ2-7; TCRdb's D call of TRBD1 is untestable without DNA. This CDR3 has 15 residues. CDR1 and CDR2 from the germline V gene are SGHAT and FQNNGV. CDR3 region: CASSLGGQTAYEQYF.

The genes are TRBV12-3 or TRBV12-4 and TRBJ1-6; the TCRdb call, TRBD1, lacks DNA for checking. The CDR3 contains 12 residues. The CDR3 here is CASSGQGSPLHF.

The genes are TRBV5-5 and TRBJ1-1; without DNA, the TCRdb call of TRBD1 cannot be checked. Germline loops: CDR1 SGHKS, CDR2 YYEKEE (reference sequence). The CDR3 is 15 amino acids. CDR3 in amino acids: CASSDPGQMNTEAFF. Full variable domain (outside the CDR3, taken from reference TRBV5-5 and TRBJ1-1): DAGVTQSPTHLIKTRGQQVTLRCSPISGHKSVSWYQQVLGQGPQFIFQYYEKEERGRGNFPDRFSARQFPNYSSELNVNALLLGDSALYLCASSDPGQMNTEAFFGQGTRLTVV.

The chain links TRBV7-9 to TRBJ2-1; no DNA is available, so the TRBD1 call from TCRdb remains unchecked. The V gene's germline CDR1 is SEHNR and CDR2 FQNEAQ (reference sequence). The CDR3 extends over 12 amino acids. The CDR3 spells CASSLGTGKQFF.

The J gene is TRBJ2-5, the V gene TRBV7-2; with no DNA, the TCRdb D assignment of TRBD1 cannot be verified. Germline V lookup: CDR1 SGHTA, CDR2 FQGNSA. The CDR3 consists of 14 residues. The CDR3 loop reads CASSSIGAQETQYF.

V and J are TRBV14 and TRBJ1-1; TCRdb's D call, TRBD1, is unchecked because there is no DNA. The germline gives CDR1 SGHDN, CDR2 FVKESK. CDR3 length equals 14 residues. The CDR3 reads CASSIGTGGIEAFF.

The rearrangement uses TRBV27 and TRBJ2-1; TCRdb names TRBD2, which stays unverified in the absence of DNA. Germline CDR1 and CDR2: MNHEY and SMNVEV (reference sequence). The CDR3 is 14 amino acids. The CDR3 here is CASSLPTIPAVQFF.

This sequence joins TRBV28 and TRBJ1-1. Germline CDR1 MDHEN, CDR2 SYDVKM. The CDR3 loop spans 14 amino acids. This chain's CDR3 is CASSLRRMNTEAFF.

This chain links TRBV4-1 with TRBJ2-7; TCRdb calls TRBD2, which cannot be checked without DNA. This CDR3 region has 13 residues. Germline-derived CDR1 and CDR2 are MGHRA and YSYEKL. The chain's CDR3 is CASSQGGGHEQYF.

The rearrangement uses TRBV7-6 and TRBJ1-6; TCRdb lists TRBD1, though no DNA is available to test this call. The germline gives CDR1 SGHVS, CDR2 FNYEAQ. The CDR3 has 14 residues. This CDR3 is CASSQMTANSPLHF.

The rearrangement links TRBV2 to TRBJ2-1; no DNA is available, so the TRBD2 call from TCRdb remains unchecked. The CDR3 totals 14 residues. Per germline, CDR1 SNHLY and CDR2 FYNNEI. CDR3: CASRLAGGLGEQFF.

V and J are TRBV9 and TRBJ2-3; the D gene TCRdb calls, TRBD1, cannot be checked with no DNA. This CDR3 comprises 15 residues. The V gene's germline CDR1 is SGDLS and CDR2 YYNGEE. The CDR3 loop is CASTQGGAETDTQYF.

The genes are TRBV9 and TRBJ2-1; TCRdb outputs TRBD2, but without DNA this stays unchecked. Per germline, CDR1 SGDLS and CDR2 YYNGEE. The CDR3 extends over 16 amino acids. CDR3 protein: CASSVLSGGARNEQFF.

This chain uses TRBV12-3 or TRBV12-4 with TRBJ2-2; TCRdb selects TRBD1, and the lack of DNA leaves this call unchecked. CDR3 length: 15 residues. CDR3 residues: CASSLAAPNTGELFF.